A single sample is the source of the 32 T cell receptor beta chains below, sequenced in a study of PD-1 blockade in classical Hodgkin lymphoma. Data came from immunoSEQ multiplex PCR; TCRdb stores just in-frame clones and leaves some out. The sample consists of more than 140,000 clones, 78% of them appearing once. Every one of the patients relapsed after autologous stem cell transplantation (brentuximab vedotin exposure was variable). The sample in question was peripheral blood mononuclear cells (PBMCs), obtained before the second cycle of nivolumab. The source is a human donor with classical Hodgkin lymphoma.

The J gene is TRBJ2-7, the V gene TRBV18, with D perhaps matching TRBD1 (6 bases). Germline V gives CDR1 KGHSH, CDR2 LQKENI. The V gene lost 5 bases and the J gene lost 0 bases, with 8 bases spanning the gap. This CDR3 spans 13 amino acids. The CDR3 here is CASSGDNSYEQYF. The CDR3 DNA sequence: TGTGCCAGCTCAGGGGACAACTCCTACGAGCAGTACTTC.

The chain joins TRBV6-5 to TRBJ2-5; D call uncertain. V was clipped by 6 bases and J by 0 bases, with 8 bases between them. The CDR3 length is 13 residues. Germline CDR1 MNHEY, CDR2 SVGAGI. The DNA for the CDR3 is TGTGCCAGCAGCCCCGAGTACCAAGAGACCCAGTACTTC. It encodes CASSPEYQETQYF.

CDR3 region: CASSQFDRGTEAFF. The CDR3 nucleotides are TGTGCCAGCAGCCAATTCGACAGGGGAACTGAAGCTTTCTTT. The gene calls are TRBV7-9 and TRBJ1-1, with 8 bases fitting TRBD1. V gave up 5 bases and J gave up 5 bases; unmatched junction bases: 7. The CDR3 is 14 residues long. In germline, CDR1 is SEHNR, CDR2 FQNEAQ (reference sequence).

The chain has TRBV6-5 and TRBJ1-5; TRBD1 might be the D (5 bases). The CDR3 runs to 14 residues. Germline V gene data show CDR1 as MNHEY and CDR2 as SVGAGI. V shed 6 bases and J shed 4 bases, with 13 bases lying between them. The CDR3: CASSRGTPNQPQHF. Here the CDR3 DNA reads TGTGCCAGCAGCCGAGGGACGCCTAATCAGCCCCAGCATTTT.

V is TRBV6-5 and J is TRBJ1-2, with D unresolved. Germline loops: CDR1 MNHEY, CDR2 SVGAGI. V lost 6 bases to trimming and J lost 3 bases, with 17 bases between them. The CDR3 totals 15 residues. The CDR3 loop is CASRAPPGEDYGYTF. CDR3 in DNA: TGTGCCAGCAGAGCCCCCCCGGGAGAGGACTATGGCTACACCTTC.

The chain combines TRBV7-8 with TRBJ2-1, with TRBD2 matching 9 bases. Germline CDR1 SGHVS, CDR2 FQNEAQ. V trimming: 2 bases; J trimming: 8 bases; junction bases outside the gene matches: 13. CDR3 size: 17 residues. Here the CDR3 DNA reads TGTGCCAGCAGCTTAATAATAGCGGGGGAAACGGACGATGAGCAGTTCTTC. Protein sequence: CASSLIIAGETDDEQFF.

A single count supports this clone. The gene calls are TRBV19 and TRBJ2-3; D remains unclear. Germline V lookup: CDR1 LNHDA, CDR2 SQIVND (reference sequence). The CDR3 totals 14 residues. The V gene lost 2 bases and the J gene lost 5 bases, with 11 bases spanning the gap. CDR3 loop: CASSITSRRDTQYF. The CDR3 region has the DNA TGTGCCAGTAGTATAACGAGCCGTAGAGATACGCAGTATTTT. The entire variable domain, with the rest obtained from reference TRBV19 and TRBJ2-3, is as follows: DGGITQSPKYLFRKEGQNVTLSCEQNLNHDAMYWYRQDPGQGLRLIYYSQIVNDFQKGDIAEGYSVSREKKESFPLTVTSAQKNPTAFYLCASSITSRRDTQYFGPGTRLTVL.

This chain uses TRBV29-1 with TRBJ1-1; D unresolved. Germline lookup yields CDR1 SQVTM and CDR2 ANQGSEA. Deletions cut 5 bases from V and 3 bases from J, with 10 bases between. This CDR3 has 12 amino acids. Here the CDR3 reads CSVSAWDTEAFF. The CDR3 DNA is TGCAGCGTTTCTGCCTGGGACACTGAAGCTTTCTTT.

V is TRBV19 and J is TRBJ2-7; 13 positions agree with TRBD2. V lost 9 bases, J lost 3 bases, and 2 bases stayed unmatched. From germline, CDR1 is LNHDA and CDR2 SQIVND (reference sequence). The CDR3 is made up of 13 amino acids. CDR3 loop: CASRTSGSYEQYF. Written as DNA, the CDR3 is TGTGCCAGCAGGACTAGCGGGAGCTACGAGCAGTACTTC.

V usage is TRBV6-1 and J usage is TRBJ1-5, with D perhaps matching TRBD1 (5 bases). Trimming cost V 7 bases and J 2 bases, with 15 bases left between them. Per the germline V gene, CDR1 is MNHNS and CDR2 is SASEGT. The CDR3 consists of 15 residues. This CDR3 reads CASIFQGAGNQPQHF. For the CDR3, the DNA is TGTGCCAGCATTTTTCAAGGGGCGGGCAATCAGCCCCAGCATTTT.

The J gene is TRBJ2-2, the V gene TRBV12-5, with a possible D match to TRBD2 (6 bases). Trimming removed 2 bases at V and 2 bases at J, with 12 bases between. The CDR3 loop spans 16 amino acids. The germline V gene encodes CDR1 LGHNT and CDR2 FRNRAP. CDR3 loop: CASGLRGGFNTGELFF. CDR3 bases: TGTGCTAGTGGTTTGCGAGGAGGGTTTAACACCGGGGAGCTGTTTTTT.

This chain links TRBV7-9 with TRBJ2-3; 9 bases align to TRBD2. Germline-derived CDR1 and CDR2 are SEHNR and FQNEAQ (reference sequence). The CDR3 extends over 15 amino acids. The junction had 12 bases not matched to a gene; V was cut back by 5 bases and J by 9 bases. This chain's CDR3 is CASSEEAGGPGTQYF. The DNA for the CDR3 is TGTGCCAGCAGCGAGGAGGCGGGAGGGCCGGGGACGCAGTATTTT.

This sequence joins TRBV4-2 and TRBJ1-4, with D possibly TRBD1 on 5 matching bases. The V end lost 0 bases, the J end lost 0 bases, and 8 bases lay between the germline ends. The CDR3 covers 16 residues. From germline, CDR1 is LGHNA and CDR2 YNFKEQ. CDR3 residues: CASSQEGGATNEKLFF. The CDR3 nucleotides are TGTGCCAGCAGCCAAGAGGGGGGGGCAACTAATGAAAAACTGTTTTTT.

The chain couples TRBV6-5 to TRBJ2-7; D is uncertain. CDR1 and CDR2 from the germline V gene are MNHEY and SVGAGI. The CDR3 consists of 13 residues. V lost 0 bases to trimming and J lost 1 base, with 4 bases between them. CDR3 bases: TGTGCCAGCAGTTACTCCATGTCCTACGAGCAGTACTTC. This encodes CASSYSMSYEQYF.

This chain links TRBV4-2 with TRBJ2-7; a possible D gene is TRBD2 (6 bases). V was cut by 4 bases and J by 5 bases, with 12 bases left in between. The CDR3 extends over 13 amino acids. CDR1 is LGHNA and CDR2 is YNFKEQ in the germline V gene. The CDR3 spells CASSLELADEQYF. CDR3 DNA: TGTGCCAGCAGCCTAGAACTAGCTGACGAGCAGTACTTC.

V and J are TRBV4-2 and TRBJ2-3; perhaps TRBD1 as D (6 bases). The CDR3 consists of 17 residues. From germline, CDR1 is LGHNA and CDR2 YNFKEQ. The V gene lost 0 bases and the J gene lost 0 bases, with 13 bases spanning the gap. The CDR3 sequence is CASSQDWQGSSTDTQYF. The CDR3 DNA sequence: TGTGCCAGCAGCCAAGATTGGCAGGGGAGTAGCACAGATACGCAGTATTTT.

This chain uses TRBV7-2 with TRBJ1-5; TRBD1 matches 11 bases. Germline CDR1 is SGHTA and CDR2 is FQGNSA. V trimming: 5 bases; J trimming: 7 bases; junction bases outside the gene matches: 7. The CDR3 sequence is 15 residues long. The CDR3 region has the DNA TGTGCCAGCAGCCTAAAGGGACAGGGGGTCCAGCCCCAGCATTTT. It yields the protein CASSLKGQGVQPQHF.

V is TRBV7-8 and J is TRBJ2-7, with 12 bases that match TRBD2. There are 15 residues in the CDR3. Germline CDR1 and CDR2: SGHVS and FQNEAQ. V shed 3 bases and J 5 bases; nucleotides not matched to a gene: 5. The CDR3 DNA is TGTGCCAGCAGCTTGACTAGCGGGAGTTCCCACGAGCAGTACTTC. Encoded protein: CASSLTSGSSHEQYF.

The chain has TRBV14 and TRBJ2-3; no clear D. CDR1 and CDR2 (germline): SGHDN, FVKESK. Trimming removed 5 bases from V and 3 bases from J, with 12 bases in between. CDR3 length: 14 amino acids. The CDR3 sequence is CASSFRRKTDTQYF. The CDR3 region has the DNA TGTGCCAGCAGCTTTAGACGCAAAACAGATACGCAGTATTTT.

This clone was counted once. The rearrangement uses TRBV27 and TRBJ2-5, with D perhaps TRBD1 (5 bases). Germline V CDR1 and CDR2: MNHEY, SMNVEV (reference sequence). The length of the CDR3 is 14 residues. With 0 bases removed from V and 3 bases from J, the gap between germline ends came to 8 bases. The CDR3 here is CASSLSPGKETQYF. The CDR3 DNA reads TGTGCCAGCAGTTTATCGCCAGGGAAAGAGACCCAGTACTTC.

The chain links TRBV5-1 to TRBJ1-1, with a tentative D call TRBD1 (6 bases). CDR3 length: 14 residues. Germline assignment: CDR1 SGHRS and CDR2 YFSETQ. V was pared by 5 bases and J by 2 bases, with 13 bases between. The CDR3 is CASRTRGGNTEAFF. The CDR3 DNA reads TGCGCCAGCAGGACTAGGGGGGGCAACACTGAAGCTTTCTTT.

The chain uses TRBV9 and TRBJ2-2; a possible D gene is TRBD2 (6 bases). V was trimmed by 5 bases and J by 0 bases, leaving 8 bases between them. Germline V CDR1 and CDR2: SGDLS, YYNGEE. CDR3 size: 14 residues. The CDR3 DNA reads TGTGCCAGCAGGGGGGGTTCGAACACCGGGGAGCTGTTTTTT. Its translation: CASRGGSNTGELFF.

V usage is TRBV6-6 and J usage is TRBJ1-1, with no clear D. CDR3 size: 13 residues. CDR1 and CDR2 (germline): MNHNY, SVGAGI (reference sequence). With 7 bases removed from V and 3 bases from J, the gap between germline ends came to 12 bases. The CDR3 nucleotides read TGTGCCAGCAAGATAACAGTTTACACTGAAGCTTTCTTT. Translating gives CASKITVYTEAFF.

This clone came up a few times. The chain combines TRBV7-3 with TRBJ2-2; 9 positions match TRBD1. Germline-derived CDR1 and CDR2 are SGHTA and FQGTGA. CDR3 length: 16 amino acids. J gave up 2 bases and V 4 bases, and 5 bases lay outside the gene matches. CDR3 DNA sequence: TGTGCCAGCAGCTCTCGGGACAGGGCTAACACCGGGGAGCTGTTTTTT. This translates into CASSSRDRANTGELFF.

The V and J genes are TRBV6-5 and TRBJ1-3, with unresolved D. The V end was cut by 0 bases, the J end by 1 base, with 7 bases between. The CDR3 has 15 residues. Germline lookup yields CDR1 MNHEY and CDR2 SVGAGI. In nucleotides, the CDR3 is TGTGCCAGCAGTTACTCGTCCGGGTCTGGAAACACCATATATTTT. The encoded protein is CASSYSSGSGNTIYF.

The rearrangement links TRBV2 to TRBJ1-1; 7 bases are shared with TRBD1. Germline loops: CDR1 SNHLY, CDR2 FYNNEI. V dropped 4 bases and J dropped 3; count of bases not matched to a gene: 5. This CDR3 spans 14 amino acids. For the CDR3, the DNA is TGTGCCAGCAGTGGGGAGGGGGCCGACACTGAAGCTTTCTTT. It yields the protein CASSGEGADTEAFF.

The chain couples TRBV7-9 to TRBJ2-5; the D gene is possibly TRBD2 (6 bases). Germline V gene sequence: CDR1 SEHNR, CDR2 FQNEAQ (reference sequence). The CDR3 totals 14 residues. Between the trimmed V and J ends, which lost 5 bases and 5 bases, there was a span of 15 bases. This CDR3 reads CASSGRDWGETQYF. CDR3 bases: TGTGCCAGCAGCGGAAGGGACTGGGGCGAGACCCAGTACTTC.

The chain recombines TRBV7-8 with TRBJ2-2; D might be TRBD1 (5 bases). Germline CDR1 reads SGHVS; CDR2 reads FQNEAQ. V was cut by 5 bases and J by 4 bases, with 23 bases left in between. The CDR3 length is 18 residues. CDR3 sequence: CASSIRRERGRITGELFF. The CDR3 DNA reads as TGTGCCAGCAGCATACGCCGTGAAAGGGGTCGTATCACCGGGGAGCTGTTTTTT.

The chain is built from TRBV6-6 and TRBJ2-2; perhaps TRBD2 as D (5 bases). Trimming stripped 5 bases from V and 0 bases from J, with 10 bases between. Germline assignment: CDR1 MNHNY and CDR2 SVGAGI (reference sequence). The CDR3 has 15 amino acids. The CDR3 coding sequence is TGTGCCAGCAGTAACGGACTGACGAACACCGGGGAGCTGTTTTTT. As protein: CASSNGLTNTGELFF.

This clone has more than one count but fewer than ten. This rearrangement joins TRBV29-1 to TRBJ2-5; D is ambiguous. The CDR3 contains 12 residues. V was shortened by 7 bases and J by 1 base, with 10 bases between the two germline ends. Germline V gene lookup returns CDR1 SQVTM and CDR2 ANQGSEA. The CDR3 DNA follows: TGCAGCGCCTTACTCCCCCAAGAGACCCAGTACTTC. Translated, it gives CSALLPQETQYF.

The rearrangement links TRBV6-6 to TRBJ1-2; 9 bases are shared with TRBD1. Trimming cost V 10 bases and J 10 bases; bases outside gene matches: 13. The CDR3 length is 13 residues. CDR1 is MNHNY, CDR2 SVGAGI, per germline (reference sequence). The CDR3 DNA is TGTGCCATCGTAACCCCCGGGACAGGGTTCTACACCTTC. Protein product: CAIVTPGTGFYTF.

For this clone: One end of the junction fails to match germline, which may point to a read error. The rearrangement uses TRBV6-4 and TRBJ1-1; no definite D call. CDR1 and CDR2 from the germline V gene are MRHNA and SNTAGT. The CDR3 is 12 residues long. CDR3: CASSYSIGEAFF. In nucleotides, the CDR3 is TGTGCCAGCAGTTACTCGATAGGTGAAGCTTTCTTT.